A selection of T cell receptor beta chains follows, all from one sample in a study of cytomegalovirus exposure and HLA in healthy donors. The repertoire was sequenced with immunoSEQ multiplex PCR; TCRdb's copy has only in-frame clones and lacks some. Among roughly 150,000 clones listed, about 74% were seen once. Sequencing used PBMCs. The source is a man aged 40-49 years in good health and CMV-seronegative. Both conserved end residues are part of each CDR3. Not all rows give a size; the values are once, few, many and, for expanded clones, a class.

- 13 TRBV27 CASSSAGRTEAFF
- 15 TRBV7-9 CASSAHMGAGEKLFF
- 15 TRBV6-5 CASSLTRTGSYEQYF
- 15 TRBV7-4 CASSLAREGGETQYF
- 16 TRBV4-1 CASSQVRAGVTDTQYF
- 16 TRBV10-3 CAIRGSRGSFPDTQYF
- 17 TRBV11-2 CASSTRTTGVNTGELFF
- 14 TRBV5-1 CASSRGQGAGGYTF
once 16 TRBV18 CASSPGAGLTSYGYTF
few 16 TRBV5-4 CASSSRLGGAGETQYF
few 15 TRBV2 CASILREREGLEQYF
- 15 TRBV5-8 CASSNPPGGQETQYF
- 12 TRBV29-1 CSVDGPSYEQYF
- 14 TRBV5-1 CASSFLEGEGEQYF
- 15 TRBV28 CASSYPAGSSYEQYF
- 16 TRBV9 CASSPTGSSGANVLTF
- 13 TRBV7-3 CASSQGGGNEQFF
- 15 TRBV11-3 CASSLATGGSYEQYF
- 13 TRBV6-6 CASSSLTYNEQFF
once 15 TRBV19 CASSPGQGAFYEQYF
- 16 TRBV5-4 CASSLRGGANSYEQYF
- 15 TRBV5-1 CASSLVASGDNEQFF
- 13 TRBV2 CASRPEVAGTQYF
once 15 TRBV6-5 CASSLGGAYGNTIYF
- 13 TRBV2 CASSGSGDTEAFF
- 13 TRBV4-3 CASSQLTQDKAFF
- 14 TRBV15 CATSRGGLGGEQYF
- 16 TRBV5-1 CASSLGGTGAYTEAFF
- 14 TRBV6-5 CASRRGGRTDTQYF
- 12 TRBV7-9 CSSSLVAKTQYF
- 15 TRBV19 CASSIGRLGNQPQHF
- 16 TRBV5-1 CASSLPTGTFQETQYF
few 15 TRBV19 CASILTGGGTGELFF
- 14 TRBV27 CASSDYTGYNEQFF
- 14 TRBV6-6 CASSYRQGANEQFF
- 16 TRBV27 CASSSDAGLTDYGYTF
- 11 TRBV5-6 CASSLGGEAFF
- 15 TRBV6-5 CASSSGRGGHNEQFF
- 14 TRBV6-6 CASRSMGGSTEAFF
- 14 TRBV15 CATSRAFSTDTQYF
- 16 TRBV7-9 CASSLFQGMYGNTIYF
once 15 TRBV7-9 CASSPGTGSQETQYF
- 14 TRBV10-3 CAIRGTSGQETQYF
- 15 TRBV19 CASSIIHSSNQPQHF
- 14 TRBV7-2 CASSLGTTTDTQYF
- 15 TRBV6-5 CASSSPQGASGSRFF
few 13 TRBV29-1 CSVDTPGGVGYTF
once 13 TRBV4-3 CASKLQGTYEQYF
- 13 TRBV27 CASSFGGPGELFF